Below are 7 T cell receptor beta chains sequenced from a single sample in a study of CD8 T cells in ankylosing spondylitis. Findings and caveats of the study: Seven to nine highly homologous variants made up a TCR beta motif that seemed to typify ankylosing spondylitis blood.

Each CDR3 protein is one row after TCRdb ran MiXCR on the 5' RACE reads. This table has 750,000 to 850,000 distinct CDR3 sequences, about 11% appearing once. Antigens of these TCRs are unknown. Input material: blood, either unsorted or a sorted T cell fraction (not recorded which). Source of these receptors: a male donor with ankylosing spondylitis.

In this sample, this clonotype turned up a few times. V gene TRBV15 combines with J gene TRBJ1-2; no clear D gene. Germline CDR1 reads LNHNV; CDR2 reads YYDKDF (reference sequence). There are 14 residues in the CDR3. Between the trimmed V and J ends, which lost 4 bases and 3 bases, there was a span of 12 bases. CDR3 coding DNA: TGTGCCACCAGCAAGCCGGGGAGTGACTATGGCTACACCTTC. Translating gives CATSKPGSDYGYTF. Drawing the rest from reference TRBV15 and TRBJ1-2, the complete variable domain is DAMVIQNPRYQVTQFGKPVTLSCSQTLNHNVMYWYQQKSSQAPKLLFHYYDKDFNNEADTPDNFQSRRPNTSFCFLDIRSPGLGDTAMYLCATSKPGSDYGYTFGSGTRLTVV.

The chain is built from TRBV11-1 and TRBJ2-1; 13 bases fit TRBD2. This CDR3 region has 18 residues. Trimming at V came to 2 bases and at J to 1 base, leaving 5 bases not matched to a gene. Germline V gene lookup returns CDR1 SGHAT and CDR2 FQDESV (reference sequence). CDR3 loop: CASSLTQGLAGSYNEQFF. CDR3 sequence (DNA): TGTGCCAGCAGCTTAACCCAGGGACTAGCGGGATCCTACAATGAGCAGTTCTTC.

The chain uses TRBV6-1 and TRBJ1-1; D possibly corresponds to TRBD1 (5 bases). The CDR3 consists of 13 residues. Germline V lookup: CDR1 MNHNS, CDR2 SASEGT. CDR3 in DNA: TGTGCTGCAAGGGGCAGCTTGAACACTGAAGCTTTCTTT. Translation gives CAARGSLNTEAFF.

This clonotype was detected a few times. The chain joins TRBV27 to TRBJ2-3; D is undetermined. The CDR3 contains 13 residues. CDR1 is MNHEY and CDR2 is SMNVEV in the germline V gene (reference sequence). The V end was cut by 6 bases, the J end by 2 bases, with 9 bases between. The CDR3 spells CASSDFPTDTQYF. The CDR3 DNA follows: TGTGCCAGCAGCGACTTTCCCACAGATACGCAGTATTTT.

This clonotype was seen many times. The chain carries TRBV20-1 and TRBJ2-2, with 8 bases identical to TRBD2. The CDR3 extends over 18 amino acids. Germline V lookup: CDR1 DFQATT, CDR2 SNEGSKA (reference sequence). Trimming at V came to 1 base and at J to 4 bases, leaving 14 bases not matched to a gene. The CDR3 loop reads CSARGASGLRVGTGELFF. CDR3 nucleotide sequence: TGCAGTGCTAGAGGGGCTAGCGGGCTACGTGTGGGCACCGGGGAGCTGTTTTTT.

The CDR3 sequence: CSAQIQGPADTQYF. The CDR3 DNA follows: TGCAGTGCTCAAATCCAGGGTCCCGCAGATACGCAGTATTTT. The chain has TRBV20-1 and TRBJ2-3; TRBD1 is a possible D gene (5 bases). Germline-derived CDR1 and CDR2 are DFQATT and SNEGSKA (reference sequence). The CDR3 has 14 amino acids. Trimming removed 5 bases from V and 4 bases from J, with 16 bases in between.

This clonotype turned up a few times. V and J are TRBV4-2 and TRBJ1-5; D perhaps matches TRBD1 (6 bases). V lost 2 bases to trimming and J lost 4 bases, with 12 bases between them. Germline CDR1 reads LGHNA; CDR2 reads YNFKEQ. The CDR3 has 15 amino acids. CDR3 nucleotide sequence: TGTGCCAGCAGCCAAACCGGGACACCAAATCAGCCCCAGCATTTT. It is translated as CASSQTGTPNQPQHF.